This T cell receptor beta chain was found in a study of T cells after yellow fever vaccination. Study-level points and caveats: After the booster, approximately 95% of CD4 and 88% of CD8 primary-response clones were re-detected.

TCRdb independently ran MiXCR on the 5' RACE reads; one entry per CDR3 protein. This table holds some 97,000 distinct CDR3 sequences, approximately 6.3% found once. This clonotype was observed at least ten times. Antigen unknown. V was trimmed by 5 bases and J by 4 bases, leaving 11 bases between them. This CDR3 comprises 13 residues. The receptor was isolated from a man younger than 30 who received the YFV17D yellow fever vaccine. Sequencing was performed on CD8+ T cells sorted from PBMCs, taken 10 days after the yellow fever booster vaccination. V and J are TRBV12-3 or TRBV12-4 and TRBJ1-1; a possible D gene is TRBD1 (5 bases). The CDR3: CASSQMGGTEAFF. The CDR3, as DNA: TGTGCCAGCAGTCAAATGGGGGGCACTGAAGCTTTCTTT.